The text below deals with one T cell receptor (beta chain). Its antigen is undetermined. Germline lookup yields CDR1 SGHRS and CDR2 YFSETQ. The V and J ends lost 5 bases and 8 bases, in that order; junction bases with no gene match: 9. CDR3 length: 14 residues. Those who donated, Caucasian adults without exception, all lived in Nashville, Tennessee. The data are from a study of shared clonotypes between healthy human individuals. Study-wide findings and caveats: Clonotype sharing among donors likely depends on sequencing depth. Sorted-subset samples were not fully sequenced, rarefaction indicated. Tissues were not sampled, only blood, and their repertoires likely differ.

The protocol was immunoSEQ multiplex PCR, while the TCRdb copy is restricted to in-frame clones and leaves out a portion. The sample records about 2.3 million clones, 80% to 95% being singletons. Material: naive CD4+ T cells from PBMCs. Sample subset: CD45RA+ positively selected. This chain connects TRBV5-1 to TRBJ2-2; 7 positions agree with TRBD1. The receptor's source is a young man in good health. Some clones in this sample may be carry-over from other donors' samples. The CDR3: CASRPTGSLGELFF. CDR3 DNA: TGCGCCAGCAGACCGACAGGGAGTCTGGGGGAGCTGTTTTTT.